This TCR beta chain originates from a study of regulatory T cells in long-lasting Graves disease. Per the germline V gene, CDR1 is SEHNR and CDR2 is FQNEAQ (reference sequence). The V and J ends lost 3 bases and 4 bases respectively, with 10 bases between them. This CDR3 has 14 amino acids. Indicated time point: newly diagnosed GD, antithyroid drugs for less than 3 months. The TCR library was made from RNA that had been extracted from PBMCs in TRIzol. This clonotype was counted at least ten times. With iRepertoire HTBI primers and Arm-PCR of CDR3 regions, TCR beta libraries were built. Original handling: Looking across samples, the authors found 55 to 70 TRBV and some 15 TRBJ segments. TCRdb redid the calling of the multiplex PCR reads with MiXCR, one entry per CDR3 protein. Here the V and J calls rest on TCRdb's processing, not on the authors' analysis. This sample has about 530,000 distinct CDR3 sequences, with about 16% found just once.

These sequences were also reported in another study, on T cells in Graves' hyperthyroidism and ophthalmopathy.

This clonotype was sampled from a woman aged 35-65 years with Graves disease. The sample consisted of peripheral blood mononuclear cells (PBMCs), taken at new diagnosis, from a patient treated with antithyroid drugs. The chain recombines TRBV7-9 with TRBJ2-1; D remains ambiguous. The CDR3 region has the DNA TGTGCCAGCAGCTTCCCCGCGGTTTACAATGAGCAGTTCTTC. This gives the protein CASSFPAVYNEQFF.